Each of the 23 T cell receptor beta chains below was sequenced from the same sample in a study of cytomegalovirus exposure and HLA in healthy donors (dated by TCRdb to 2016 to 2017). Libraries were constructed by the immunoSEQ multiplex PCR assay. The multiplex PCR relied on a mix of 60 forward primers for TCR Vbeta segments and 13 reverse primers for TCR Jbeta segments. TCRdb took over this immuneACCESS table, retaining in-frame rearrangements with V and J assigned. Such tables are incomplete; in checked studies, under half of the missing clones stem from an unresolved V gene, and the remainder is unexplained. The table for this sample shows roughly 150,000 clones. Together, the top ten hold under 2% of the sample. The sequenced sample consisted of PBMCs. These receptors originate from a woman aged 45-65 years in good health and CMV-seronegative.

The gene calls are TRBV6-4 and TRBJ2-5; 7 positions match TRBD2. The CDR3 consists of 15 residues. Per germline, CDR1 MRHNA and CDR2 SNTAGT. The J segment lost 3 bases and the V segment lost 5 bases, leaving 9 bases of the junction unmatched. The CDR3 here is CASSPLPAGKETQYF. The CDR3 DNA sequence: TGTGCCAGCAGTCCCCTACCAGCGGGAAAAGAGACCCAGTACTTC.

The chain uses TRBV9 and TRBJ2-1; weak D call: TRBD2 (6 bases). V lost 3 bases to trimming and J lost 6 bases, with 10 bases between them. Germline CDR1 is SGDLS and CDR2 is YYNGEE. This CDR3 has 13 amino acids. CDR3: CASSGRDGNEQFF. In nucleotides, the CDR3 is TGTGCCAGCAGCGGGAGGGATGGCAATGAGCAGTTCTTC.

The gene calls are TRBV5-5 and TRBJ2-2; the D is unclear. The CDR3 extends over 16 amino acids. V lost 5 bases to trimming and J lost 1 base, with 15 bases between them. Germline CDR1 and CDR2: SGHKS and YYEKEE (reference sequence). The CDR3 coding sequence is TGTGCCAGCAGGTTTCGGCTAGACGGGAACACCGGGGAGCTGTTTTTT. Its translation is CASRFRLDGNTGELFF.

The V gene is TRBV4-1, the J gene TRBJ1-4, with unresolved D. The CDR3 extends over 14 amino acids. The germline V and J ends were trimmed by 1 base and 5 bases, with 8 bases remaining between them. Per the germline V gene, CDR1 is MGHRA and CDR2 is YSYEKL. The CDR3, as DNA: TGCGCCAGCAGCCAAGGTCCCGGGAATGAAAAACTGTTTTTT. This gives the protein CASSQGPGNEKLFF.

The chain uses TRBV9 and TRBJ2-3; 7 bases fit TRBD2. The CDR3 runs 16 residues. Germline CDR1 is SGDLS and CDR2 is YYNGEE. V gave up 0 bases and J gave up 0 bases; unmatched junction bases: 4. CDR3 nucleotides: TGTGCCAGCAGCGTAGGGACTAGTCCTAGCACAGATACGCAGTATTTT. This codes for CASSVGTSPSTDTQYF.

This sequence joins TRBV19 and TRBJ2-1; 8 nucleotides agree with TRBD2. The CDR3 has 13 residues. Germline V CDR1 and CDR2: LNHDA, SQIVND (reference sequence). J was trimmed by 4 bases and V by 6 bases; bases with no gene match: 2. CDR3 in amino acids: CASRTSDYNEQFF. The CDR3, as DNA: TGTGCCAGTAGGACTAGCGATTACAATGAGCAGTTCTTC.

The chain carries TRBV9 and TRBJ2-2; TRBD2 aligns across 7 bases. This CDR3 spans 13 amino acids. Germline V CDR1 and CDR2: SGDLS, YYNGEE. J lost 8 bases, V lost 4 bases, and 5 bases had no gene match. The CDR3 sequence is CASSTGLTGELFF. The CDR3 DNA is TGTGCCAGCAGCACGGGACTAACGGGGGAGCTGTTTTTT.

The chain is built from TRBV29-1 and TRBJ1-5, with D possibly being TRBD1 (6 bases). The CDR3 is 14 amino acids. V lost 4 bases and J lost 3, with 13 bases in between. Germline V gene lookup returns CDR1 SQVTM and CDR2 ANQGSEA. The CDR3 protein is CSVGPRDNNQPQHF. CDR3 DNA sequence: TGCAGCGTTGGGCCCCGGGACAACAATCAGCCCCAGCATTTT. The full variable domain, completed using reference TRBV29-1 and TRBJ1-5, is SAVISQKPSRDICQRGTSLTIQCQVDSQVTMMFWYRQQPGQSLTLIATANQGSEATYESGFVIDKFPISRPNLTFSTLTVSNMSPEDSSIYLCSVGPRDNNQPQHFGDGTRLSIL.

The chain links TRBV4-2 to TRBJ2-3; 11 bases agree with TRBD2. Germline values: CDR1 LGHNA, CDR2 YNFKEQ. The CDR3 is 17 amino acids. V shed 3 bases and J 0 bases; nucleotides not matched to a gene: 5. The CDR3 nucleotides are TGTGCCAGCAGCCAGACTCCTAGCGGGAGGAGCACAGATACGCAGTATTTT. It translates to CASSQTPSGRSTDTQYF.

CDR3 sequence: CASSLASQGGNEQFF. The CDR3 DNA follows: TGTGCCAGCAGCTTAGCCTCACAGGGGGGGAATGAGCAGTTCTTC. This chain uses TRBV11-3 with TRBJ2-1; maybe TRBD1 (8 bases). The germline V gene has CDR1 SGHNT and CDR2 YENEEA. The CDR3 loop spans 15 amino acids. V lost 1 base and J 7 bases, leaving 14 bases between the germline ends.

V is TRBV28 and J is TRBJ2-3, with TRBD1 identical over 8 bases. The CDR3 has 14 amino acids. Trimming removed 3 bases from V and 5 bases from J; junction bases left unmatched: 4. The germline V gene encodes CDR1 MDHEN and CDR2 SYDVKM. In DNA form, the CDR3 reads TGTGCCAGCAGTTTTCGACAGGGGCAAGATACGCAGTATTTT. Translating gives CASSFRQGQDTQYF.

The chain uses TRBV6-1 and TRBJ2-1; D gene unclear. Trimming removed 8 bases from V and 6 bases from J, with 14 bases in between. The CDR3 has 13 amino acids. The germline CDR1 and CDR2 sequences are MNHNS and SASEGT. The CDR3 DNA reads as TGTGCCAGCTCCCTATCCCTCCCCAATGAGCAGTTCTTC. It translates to CASSLSLPNEQFF.

The CDR3 protein is CASSQYGLRNTEAFF. The CDR3 coding sequence is TGTGCCAGCAGCCAATACGGTTTAAGAAACACTGAAGCTTTCTTT. The chain links TRBV14 to TRBJ1-1; the D is unclear. Germline assignment: CDR1 SGHDN and CDR2 FVKESK. The V end lost 2 bases, the J end lost 2 bases, and 12 bases lay between the germline ends. The CDR3 contains 15 residues.

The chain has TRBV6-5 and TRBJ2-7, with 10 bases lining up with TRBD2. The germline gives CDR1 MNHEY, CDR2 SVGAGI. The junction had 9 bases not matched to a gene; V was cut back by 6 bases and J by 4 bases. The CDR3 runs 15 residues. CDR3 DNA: TGTGCCAGCAGCCCGCCCGCTAGCGGGAGTTACGAGCAGTACTTC. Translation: CASSPPASGSYEQYF.

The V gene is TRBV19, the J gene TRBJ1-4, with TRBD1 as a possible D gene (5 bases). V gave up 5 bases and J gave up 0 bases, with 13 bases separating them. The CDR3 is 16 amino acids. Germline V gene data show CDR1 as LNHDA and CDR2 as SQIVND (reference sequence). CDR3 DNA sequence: TGTGCCAGTAGTGCCCGGGACTCGGCAACTAATGAAAAACTGTTTTTT. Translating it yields CASSARDSATNEKLFF.

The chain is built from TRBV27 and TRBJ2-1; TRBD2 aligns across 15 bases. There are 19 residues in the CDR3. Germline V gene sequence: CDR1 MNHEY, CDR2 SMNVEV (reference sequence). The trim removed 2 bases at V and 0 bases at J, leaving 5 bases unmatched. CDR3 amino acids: CASSLGLAGGPGSYNEQFF. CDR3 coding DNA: TGTGCCAGCAGTTTAGGACTAGCGGGGGGGCCCGGCTCCTACAATGAGCAGTTCTTC.

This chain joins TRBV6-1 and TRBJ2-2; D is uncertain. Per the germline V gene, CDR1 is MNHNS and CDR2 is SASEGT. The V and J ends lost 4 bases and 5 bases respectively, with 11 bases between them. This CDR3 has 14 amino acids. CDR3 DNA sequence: TGTGCCAGCAGTGTTTGGGCTTCTACCGGGGAGCTGTTTTTT. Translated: CASSVWASTGELFF.

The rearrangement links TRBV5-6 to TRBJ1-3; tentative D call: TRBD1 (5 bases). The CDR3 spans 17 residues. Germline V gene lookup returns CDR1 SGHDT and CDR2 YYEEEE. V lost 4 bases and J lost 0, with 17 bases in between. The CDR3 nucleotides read TGTGCCAGCAGCGTTCCACCCGGGGGGGGCTCTGGAAACACCATATATTTT. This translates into CASSVPPGGGSGNTIYF.

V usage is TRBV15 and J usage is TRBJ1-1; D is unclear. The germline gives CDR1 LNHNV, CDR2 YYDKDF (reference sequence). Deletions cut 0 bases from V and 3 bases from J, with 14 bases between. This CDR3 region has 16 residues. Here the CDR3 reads CATSRDRIGRDTEAFF. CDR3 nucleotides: TGTGCCACCAGCAGAGATCGGATAGGGCGGGACACTGAAGCTTTCTTT.

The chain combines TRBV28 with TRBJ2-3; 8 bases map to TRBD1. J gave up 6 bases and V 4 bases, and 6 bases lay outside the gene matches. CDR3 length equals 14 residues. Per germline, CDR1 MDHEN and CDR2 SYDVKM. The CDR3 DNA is TGTGCCAGCAGTTGGCAGGGGGCGCGGGATACGCAGTATTTT. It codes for CASSWQGARDTQYF.

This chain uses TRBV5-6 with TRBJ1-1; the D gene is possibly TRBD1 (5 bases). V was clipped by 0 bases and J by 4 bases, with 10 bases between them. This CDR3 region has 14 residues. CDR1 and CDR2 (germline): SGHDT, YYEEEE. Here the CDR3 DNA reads TGTGCCAGCAGCTTGGGAAGGAGGGGCACTGAAGCTTTCTTT. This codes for CASSLGRRGTEAFF.

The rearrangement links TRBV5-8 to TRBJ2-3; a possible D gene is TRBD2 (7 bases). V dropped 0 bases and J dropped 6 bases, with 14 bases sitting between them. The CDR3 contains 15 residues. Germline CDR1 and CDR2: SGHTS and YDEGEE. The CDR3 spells CASSLEAGAGDTQYF. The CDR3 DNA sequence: TGTGCCAGCAGCTTGGAGGCGGGGGCCGGGGATACGCAGTATTTT.

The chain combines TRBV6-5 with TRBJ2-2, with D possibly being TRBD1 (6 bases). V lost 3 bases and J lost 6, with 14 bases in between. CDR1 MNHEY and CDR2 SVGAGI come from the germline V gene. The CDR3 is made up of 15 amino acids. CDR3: CASSYLGHRSGELFF. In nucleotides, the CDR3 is TGTGCCAGCAGTTATTTGGGACATCGATCCGGGGAGCTGTTTTTT.